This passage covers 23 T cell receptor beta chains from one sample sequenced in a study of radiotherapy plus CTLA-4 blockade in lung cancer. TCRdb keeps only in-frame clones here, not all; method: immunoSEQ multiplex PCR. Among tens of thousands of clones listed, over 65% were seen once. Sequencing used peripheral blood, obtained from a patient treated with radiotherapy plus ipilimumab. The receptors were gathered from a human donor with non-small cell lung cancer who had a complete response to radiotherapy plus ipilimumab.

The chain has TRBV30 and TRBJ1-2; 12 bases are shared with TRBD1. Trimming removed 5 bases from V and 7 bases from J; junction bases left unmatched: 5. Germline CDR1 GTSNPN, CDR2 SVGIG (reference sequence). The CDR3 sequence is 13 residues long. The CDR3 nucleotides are TGTGCCTGGGGGGGACAGGGGGCGAGTGGCTACACCTTC. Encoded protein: CAWGGQGASGYTF.

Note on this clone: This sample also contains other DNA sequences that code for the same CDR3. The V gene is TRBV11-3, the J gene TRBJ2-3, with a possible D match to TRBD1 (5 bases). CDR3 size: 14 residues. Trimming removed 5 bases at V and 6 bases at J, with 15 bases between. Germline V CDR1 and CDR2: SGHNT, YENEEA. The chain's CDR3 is CASSPDRTGDTQYF. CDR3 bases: TGTGCCAGCAGCCCTGACAGAACCGGCGATACGCAGTATTTT.

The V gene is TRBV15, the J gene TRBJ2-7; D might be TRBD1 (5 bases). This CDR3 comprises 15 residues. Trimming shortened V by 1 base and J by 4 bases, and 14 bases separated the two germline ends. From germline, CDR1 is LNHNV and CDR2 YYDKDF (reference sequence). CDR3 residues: CATSRGTGLVYEQYF. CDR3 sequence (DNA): TGTGCCACCAGCAGAGGAACAGGCCTAGTATACGAGCAGTACTTC.

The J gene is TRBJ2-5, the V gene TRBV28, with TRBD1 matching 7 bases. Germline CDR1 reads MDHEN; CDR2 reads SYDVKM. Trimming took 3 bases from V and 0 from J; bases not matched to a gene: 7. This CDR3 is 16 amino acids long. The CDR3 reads CASSLDGQAYQETQYF. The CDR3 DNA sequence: TGTGCCAGCAGTTTGGACGGACAGGCTTACCAAGAGACCCAGTACTTC. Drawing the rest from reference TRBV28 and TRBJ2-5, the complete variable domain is DVKVTQSSRYLVKRTGEKVFLECVQDMDHENMFWYRQDPGLGLRLIYFSYDVKMKEKGDIPEGYSVSREKKERFSLILESASTNQTSMYLCASSLDGQAYQETQYFGPGTRLLVL.

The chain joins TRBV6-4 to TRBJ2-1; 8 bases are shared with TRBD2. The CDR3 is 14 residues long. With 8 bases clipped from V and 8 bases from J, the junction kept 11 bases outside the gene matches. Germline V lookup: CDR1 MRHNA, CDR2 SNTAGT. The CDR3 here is CASGRTSRPHEQFF. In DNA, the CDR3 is TGTGCCAGCGGTCGGACTAGCCGGCCTCATGAGCAGTTCTTC.

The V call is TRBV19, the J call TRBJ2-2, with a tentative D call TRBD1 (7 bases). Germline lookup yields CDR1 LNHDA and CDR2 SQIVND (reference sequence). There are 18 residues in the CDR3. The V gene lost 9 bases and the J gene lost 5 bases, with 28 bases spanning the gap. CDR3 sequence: CARTMTLLGQGGTGELFF. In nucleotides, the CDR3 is TGTGCCAGAACGATGACGCTCTTAGGGCAGGGGGGTACCGGGGAGCTGTTTTTT. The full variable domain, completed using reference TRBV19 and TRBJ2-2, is DGGITQSPKYLFRKEGQNVTLSCEQNLNHDAMYWYRQDPGQGLRLIYYSQIVNDFQKGDIAEGYSVSREKKESFPLTVTSAQKNPTAFYLCARTMTLLGQGGTGELFFGEGSRLTVL.

CDR3 in amino acids: CASSPPVSRSYEQYF. CDR3 nucleotides: TGTGCCAGCTCACCACCTGTCAGCCGCTCCTACGAGCAGTACTTC. The genes are TRBV18 and TRBJ2-5; D not resolved. TRBJ2-7 matches the DNA end more closely, so the J call is doubtful. This CDR3 contains 15 residues. In germline, CDR1 is KGHSH, CDR2 LQKENI.

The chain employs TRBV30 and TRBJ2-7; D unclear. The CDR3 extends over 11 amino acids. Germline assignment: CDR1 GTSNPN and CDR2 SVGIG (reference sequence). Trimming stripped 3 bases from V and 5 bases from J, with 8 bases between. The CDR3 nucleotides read TGTGCCTGGAGCAAGGATCACGAGCAGTACGTC. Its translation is CAWSKDHEQYV.

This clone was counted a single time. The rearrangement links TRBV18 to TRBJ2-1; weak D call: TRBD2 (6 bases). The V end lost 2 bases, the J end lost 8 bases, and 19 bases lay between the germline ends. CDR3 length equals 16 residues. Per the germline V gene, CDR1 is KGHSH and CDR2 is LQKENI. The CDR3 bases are TGTGCCAGCTCACCATTACCAACGGGAGCGTCTCATGAGCAGTTCTTC. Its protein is CASSPLPTGASHEQFF.

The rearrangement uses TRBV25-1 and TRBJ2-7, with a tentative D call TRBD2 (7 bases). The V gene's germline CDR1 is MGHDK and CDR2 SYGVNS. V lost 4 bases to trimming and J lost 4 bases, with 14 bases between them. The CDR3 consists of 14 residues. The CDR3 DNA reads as TGTGCCAGCAGTGGGGGGGGCGCGATGTACGAGCAGTACTTC. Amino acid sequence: CASSGGGAMYEQYF.

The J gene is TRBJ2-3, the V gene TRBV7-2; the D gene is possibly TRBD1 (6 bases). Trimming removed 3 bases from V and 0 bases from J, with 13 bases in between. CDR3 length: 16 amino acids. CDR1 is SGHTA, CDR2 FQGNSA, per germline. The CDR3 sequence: CASSFYGRGSTDTQYF. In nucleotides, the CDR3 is TGTGCCAGCAGCTTCTACGGCAGGGGTAGCACAGATACGCAGTATTTT.

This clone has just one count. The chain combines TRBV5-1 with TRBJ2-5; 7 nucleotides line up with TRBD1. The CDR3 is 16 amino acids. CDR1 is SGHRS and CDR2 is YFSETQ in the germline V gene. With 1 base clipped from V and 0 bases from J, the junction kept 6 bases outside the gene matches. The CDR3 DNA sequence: TGCGCCAGCAGCTTGTCGGGACAGTTTTACCAAGAGACCCAGTACTTC. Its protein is CASSLSGQFYQETQYF.

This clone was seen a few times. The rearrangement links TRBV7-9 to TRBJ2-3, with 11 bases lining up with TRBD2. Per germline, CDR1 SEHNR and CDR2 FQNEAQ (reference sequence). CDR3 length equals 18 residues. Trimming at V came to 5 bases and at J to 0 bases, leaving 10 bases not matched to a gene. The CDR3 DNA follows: TGTGCCAGCAGCCTAGGAGCGACTAGCGGGGATAGCACAGATACGCAGTATTTT. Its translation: CASSLGATSGDSTDTQYF.

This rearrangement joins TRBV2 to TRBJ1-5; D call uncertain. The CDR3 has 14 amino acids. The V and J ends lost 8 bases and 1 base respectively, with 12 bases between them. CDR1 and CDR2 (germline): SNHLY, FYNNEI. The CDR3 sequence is CASGRETSNQPQHF. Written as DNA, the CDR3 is TGTGCCAGCGGGCGAGAAACGAGCAATCAGCCCCAGCATTTT.

The CDR3 region has the DNA TGTGCCAGCAGCTTAGGGGCGGGGCCTCAAGAGACCCAGTACTTC. It encodes CASSLGAGPQETQYF. V and J are TRBV11-2 and TRBJ2-5; D is possibly TRBD2 (6 bases). Germline lookup yields CDR1 SGHAT and CDR2 FQNNGV. Trimming pared 1 base from V and 2 bases from J, leaving 11 bases between. The CDR3 is made up of 15 amino acids. The full variable domain, completed using reference TRBV11-2 and TRBJ2-5, is EAGVAQSPRYKIIEKRQSVAFWCNPISGHATLYWYQQILGQGPKLLIQFQNNGVVDDSQLPKDRFSAERLKGVDSTLKIQPAKLEDSAVYLCASSLGAGPQETQYFGPGTRLLVL.

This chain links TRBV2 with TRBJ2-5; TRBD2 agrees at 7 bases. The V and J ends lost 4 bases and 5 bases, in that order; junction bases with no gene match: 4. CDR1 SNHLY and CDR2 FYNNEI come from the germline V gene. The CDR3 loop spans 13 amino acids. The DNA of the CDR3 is TGTGCCAGCAGTGCAGAACTAGCGGAGACCCAGTACTTC. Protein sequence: CASSAELAETQYF.

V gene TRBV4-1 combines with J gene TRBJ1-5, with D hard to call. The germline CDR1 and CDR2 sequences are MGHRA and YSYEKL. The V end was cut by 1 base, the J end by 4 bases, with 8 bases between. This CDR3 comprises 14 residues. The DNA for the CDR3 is TGCGCCAGCAGCCAAGTTGGGAGGAATCAGCCCCAGCATTTT. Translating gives CASSQVGRNQPQHF.

CDR3 nucleotide sequence: TGTGCCAGCAGCCCGGGACTAGCGGGAGTAAACGGGGAGCTGTTTTTT. It specifies CASSPGLAGVNGELFF. The V and J genes are TRBV11-3 and TRBJ2-2, with 14 bases aligning to TRBD2. Germline CDR1 is SGHNT and CDR2 is YENEEA. After removal of 5 bases from V and 7 bases from J, the junction contained 6 bases not matched to a gene. The CDR3 has 16 amino acids.

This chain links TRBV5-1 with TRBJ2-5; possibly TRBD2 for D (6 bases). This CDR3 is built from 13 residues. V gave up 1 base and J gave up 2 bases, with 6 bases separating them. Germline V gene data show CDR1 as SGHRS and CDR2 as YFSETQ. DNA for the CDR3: TGCGCCAGCAGCTTGCGGGGGCAAGAGACCCAGTACTTC. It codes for CASSLRGQETQYF.

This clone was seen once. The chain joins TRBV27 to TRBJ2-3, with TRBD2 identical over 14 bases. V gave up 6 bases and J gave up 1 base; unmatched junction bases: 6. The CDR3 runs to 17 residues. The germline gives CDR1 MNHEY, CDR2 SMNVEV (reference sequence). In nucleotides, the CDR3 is TGTGCCAGCAGACCCGGGACTAGCGGGGGCCGCACAGATACGCAGTATTTT. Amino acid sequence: CASRPGTSGGRTDTQYF.

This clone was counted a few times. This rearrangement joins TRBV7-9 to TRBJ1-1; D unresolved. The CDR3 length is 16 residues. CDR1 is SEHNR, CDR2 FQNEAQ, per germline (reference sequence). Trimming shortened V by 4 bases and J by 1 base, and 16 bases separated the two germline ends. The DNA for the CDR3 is TGTGCCAGCAGCTCCGGCACAACAGTTGAGAACACTGAAGCTTTCTTT. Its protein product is CASSSGTTVENTEAFF. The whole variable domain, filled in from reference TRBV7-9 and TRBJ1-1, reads DTGVSQNPRHKITKRGQNVTFRCDPISEHNRLYWYRQTLGQGPEFLTYFQNEAQLEKSRLLSDRFSAERPKGSFSTLEIQRTEQGDSAMYLCASSSGTTVENTEAFFGQGTRLTVV.

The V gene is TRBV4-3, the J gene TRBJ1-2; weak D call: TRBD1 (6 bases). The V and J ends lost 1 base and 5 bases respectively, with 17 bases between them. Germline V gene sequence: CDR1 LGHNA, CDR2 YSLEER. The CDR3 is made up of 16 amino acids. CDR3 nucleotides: TGCGCCAGCAGCCAAGTAGCGGCACAGGGCAAGTATGGCTACACCTTC. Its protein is CASSQVAAQGKYGYTF.

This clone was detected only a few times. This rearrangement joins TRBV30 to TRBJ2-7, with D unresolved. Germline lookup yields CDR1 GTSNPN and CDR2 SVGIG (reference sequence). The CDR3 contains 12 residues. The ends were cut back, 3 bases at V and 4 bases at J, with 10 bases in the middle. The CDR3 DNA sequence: TGTGCCTGGAGCCGGGCCGGGTACGAGCAGTACGTC. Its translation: CAWSRAGYEQYV.